The next 8 T cell receptor beta chains were all read from a single sample in a study of CD4 T cells in relation to SARS-CoV-2 and coronaviruses (dated by TCRdb to the early 2020s). CD4+ T cells from unexposed donors were collected before the COVID-19 pandemic (2011-2018). After 10 to 11 days of culture, CD4+ T cells were isolated with the EasySep CD4+ T cell isolation kit. No antigen is known for these receptors. The library was prepared using the immunoSEQ multiplex PCR assay. Imported from immuneACCESS, the table was reduced by TCRdb to in-frame sequences with V and J called. These copies leave out some clones; in studies compared against another copy, an unresolved V gene accounts for under half, and the cause of the remainder is not known. This sample gives approximately 19,000 clones in total; about 80% of them show up just once. About a sixth of the sample belongs to the ten largest clones.

Sequencing input: CD4+ T cells from PBMCs, cultured in vitro. All receptors come from a human donor in good health.

This chain links TRBV9 with TRBJ2-7; 7 bases align to TRBD1. The germline V gene encodes CDR1 SGDLS and CDR2 YYNGEE. Germline trimming cut 0 bases from V and 4 bases from J; bases unmatched to any gene: 7. CDR3 size: 15 residues. CDR3 nucleotides: TGTGCCAGCAGCGTAGCCCTAGGGGGCGGATACGAGCAGTACTTC. It translates to CASSVALGGGYEQYF.

This chain's CDR3 is CASSSGTLTGELFF. In nucleotides, the CDR3 is TGTGCCAGCAGTTCCGGGACCCTCACCGGGGAGCTGTTTTTT. The chain couples TRBV28 to TRBJ2-2, with D possibly being TRBD1 or TRBD2 (5 bases each). V was shortened by 4 bases and J by 4 bases, with 10 bases between the two germline ends. CDR3 length: 14 amino acids. The germline CDR1 and CDR2 sequences are MDHEN and SYDVKM.

The rearrangement uses TRBV30 and TRBJ1-1; D call uncertain. Trimming cost V 3 bases and J 6 bases, with 11 bases left between them. This CDR3 is built from 12 residues. CDR1 and CDR2 from the germline V gene are GTSNPN and SVGIG (reference sequence). The CDR3 DNA sequence: TGTGCCTGGAGCCGCATATCGTCTGAAGCTTTCTTT. Residues: CAWSRISSEAFF.

This clone has more than one count but fewer than ten. This sequence joins TRBV27 and TRBJ1-5, with 7 bases that match TRBD1. Per the germline V gene, CDR1 is MNHEY and CDR2 is SMNVEV (reference sequence). J lost 1 base, V lost 6 bases, and 6 bases had no gene match. The CDR3 consists of 15 residues. The CDR3 spells CASSWDRQSNQPQHF. CDR3 nucleotide sequence: TGTGCCAGCAGCTGGGACAGACAAAGCAATCAGCCCCAGCATTTT.

This rearrangement joins TRBV28 to TRBJ2-2; D may be TRBD1 (6 bases). CDR1 and CDR2 from the germline V gene are MDHEN and SYDVKM. Trimming left V 3 bases short and J 3 bases short, with 11 bases between. The CDR3 spans 15 residues. For the CDR3, the DNA is TGTGCCAGCAGTTTTTCCAGGGGTGACACCGGGGAGCTGTTTTTT. This gives the protein CASSFSRGDTGELFF.

The chain is built from TRBV27 and TRBJ2-1; D is perhaps TRBD2 (5 bases). V gave up 2 bases and J gave up 6 bases, with 14 bases separating them. Germline CDR1 and CDR2: MNHEY and SMNVEV (reference sequence). The CDR3 length is 15 residues. CDR3 amino acids: CASSLILAGSNEQFF. As DNA, the CDR3 is TGTGCCAGCAGTTTAATCCTAGCTGGAAGCAATGAGCAGTTCTTC.

This clone appeared a few times. This chain links TRBV5-6 with TRBJ1-1; unclear D gene. V lost 6 bases and J 1 base, leaving 4 bases between the germline ends. This CDR3 comprises 11 residues. CDR1 and CDR2 (germline): SGHDT, YYEEEE. CDR3 coding DNA: TGTGCCAGCAACAAGAACACTGAAGCTTTCTTT. Protein sequence: CASNKNTEAFF.

The CDR3 nucleotides read TGTGCCAGCAGCCTCCTTGGGACCGAAGAGTTTGGAGAGACCCAGTACTTC. The encoded protein is CASSLLGTEEFGETQYF. This chain connects TRBV3-1 (or the pseudogene TRBV3-2) to TRBJ2-5; D may match TRBD1 or TRBD2 (5 bases each). V was cut by 4 bases and J by 4 bases, with 22 bases left in between. The CDR3 spans 17 residues. From germline, CDR1 is LGHDT and CDR2 YNNKEL (reference sequence).